This T cell receptor (beta chain) comes out of a study of OX40 agonist ivuxolimab in advanced cancers. Across the whole study: Three dose-escalation patients had partial responses: one with hepatocellular carcinoma and two with cutaneous melanoma.

Here immunoSEQ multiplex PCR was the method, and the copy in TCRdb shows in-frame clones only, minus some. The data contain some 130,000 clones, approximately 90% of them singletons. The CDR3 has 13 residues. The germline V gene encodes CDR1 SGHRS and CDR2 YFSETQ. V was clipped by 4 bases and J by 6 bases, with 12 bases between them. The specimen was CD4+ or CD8+ T cells sorted from blood, collected in a trial of the OX40 agonist ivuxolimab. The receptor comes from an adult with an advanced solid tumor such as melanoma, head and neck, liver or kidney cancer. V is TRBV5-1 and J is TRBJ2-3; no clear D gene. The CDR3 region is CASSLISPDTQYF. The CDR3, as DNA: TGCGCCAGCAGCCTTATCTCCCCCGATACGCAGTATTTT. Complete variable domain (other parts from reference TRBV5-1 and TRBJ2-3): KAGVTQTPRYLIKTRGQQVTLSCSPISGHRSVSWYQQTPGQGLQFLFEYFSETQRNKGNFPGRFSGRQFSNSRSEMNVSTLELGDSALYLCASSLISPDTQYFGPGTRLTVL.